The sequence of this T cell receptor beta chain was determined in a study of blood T cell repertoires in COVID-19. Overall study: The United States, Italy and Spain provided the acute and convalescent COVID-19 samples. T cells, B-cell-depleted T cells, or PBMCs supplied cDNA or gDNA.

Original handling: Counts of nucleated cells, estimated from reference gene primer amplification, were obtained. The table came from immunoSEQ multiplex PCR; TCRdb's copy has only in-frame clones and leaves some out. V and J calls plus clone size are reproduced from that table; the DNA served to infer D and trimming. Found here are 250,000 to 300,000 clones, approximately 90% of them singletons; the top ten hold roughly 2.3%. V lost 2 bases and J lost 6; bases outside the gene matches: 2. Per germline, CDR1 KGHSH and CDR2 LQKENI. The CDR3 consists of 13 residues. Patients at the Seattle site were enrolled during active infection and followed longitudinally.

The receptor comes from a woman aged 25 to 39 with COVID-19, enrolled during active disease. Material for sequencing was peripheral blood. The rearrangement joins TRBV18 to TRBJ2-3; 7 positions match TRBD2. The CDR3 is CASSPGSGDTQYF. In nucleotides, the CDR3 is TGTGCCAGCTCACCAGGTAGCGGGGATACGCAGTATTTT.